This T cell receptor beta chain was obtained from a study of control samples from healthy donors and cancer patients. Trimming left V 0 bases short and J 2 bases short, with 7 bases between. Germline V gene lookup returns CDR1 SEHNR and CDR2 FQNEAQ (reference sequence). The CDR3 spans 15 residues. Produced via immunoSEQ multiplex PCR; TCRdb's table is partial and in-frame only. The table lists 80,000 to 100,000 clones, just over 85% of them singletons. What was sequenced was blood. The chain links TRBV7-9 to TRBJ1-4; D not certain. This clonotype was obtained from a man aged 30 to 39 in good health. The CDR3 DNA reads as TGTGCCAGCAGCTTAGCGGGGTTCACTAATGAAAAACTGTTTTTT. It yields the protein CASSLAGFTNEKLFF.